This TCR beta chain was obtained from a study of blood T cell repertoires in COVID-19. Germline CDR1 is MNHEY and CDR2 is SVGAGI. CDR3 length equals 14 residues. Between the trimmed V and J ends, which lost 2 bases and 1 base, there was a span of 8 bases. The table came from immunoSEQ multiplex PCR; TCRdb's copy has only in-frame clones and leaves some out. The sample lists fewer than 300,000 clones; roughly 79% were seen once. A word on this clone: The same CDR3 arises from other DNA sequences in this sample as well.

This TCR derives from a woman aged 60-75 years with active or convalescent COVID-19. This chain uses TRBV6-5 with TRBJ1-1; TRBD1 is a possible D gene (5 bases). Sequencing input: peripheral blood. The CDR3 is CASSYGGANTEAFF. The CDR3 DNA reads TGTGCCAGCAGTTACGGCGGGGCGAACACTGAAGCTTTCTTT.